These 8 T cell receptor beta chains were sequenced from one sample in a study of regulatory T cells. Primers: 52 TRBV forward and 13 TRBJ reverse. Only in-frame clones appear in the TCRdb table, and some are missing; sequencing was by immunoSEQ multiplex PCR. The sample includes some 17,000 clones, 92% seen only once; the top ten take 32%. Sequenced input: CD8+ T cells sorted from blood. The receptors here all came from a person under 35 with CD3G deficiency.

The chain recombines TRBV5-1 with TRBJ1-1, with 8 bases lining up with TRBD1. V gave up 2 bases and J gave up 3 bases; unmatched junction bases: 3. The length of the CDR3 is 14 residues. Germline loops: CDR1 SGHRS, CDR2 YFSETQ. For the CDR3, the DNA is TGCGCCAGCAGCTTAACAGGGGGGTACACTGAAGCTTTCTTT. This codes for CASSLTGGYTEAFF.

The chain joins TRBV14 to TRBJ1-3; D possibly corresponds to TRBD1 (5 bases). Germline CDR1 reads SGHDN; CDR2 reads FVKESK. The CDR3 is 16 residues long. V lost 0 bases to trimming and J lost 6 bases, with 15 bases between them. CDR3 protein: CASSQDGTLGENTIYF. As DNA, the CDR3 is TGTGCCAGCAGCCAAGACGGGACTTTGGGGGAAAACACCATATATTTT.

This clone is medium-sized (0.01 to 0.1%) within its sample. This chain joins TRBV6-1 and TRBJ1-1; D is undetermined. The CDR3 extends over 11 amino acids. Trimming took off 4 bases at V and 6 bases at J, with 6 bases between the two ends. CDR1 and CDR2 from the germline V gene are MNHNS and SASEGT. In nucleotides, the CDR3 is TGTGCCAGCAGTGTATTCCCTGAAGCTTTCTTT. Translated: CASSVFPEAFF.

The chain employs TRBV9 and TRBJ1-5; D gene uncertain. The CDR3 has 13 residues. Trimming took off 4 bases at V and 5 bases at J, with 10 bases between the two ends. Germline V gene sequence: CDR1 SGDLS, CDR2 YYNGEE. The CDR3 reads CASSSYSDQPQHF. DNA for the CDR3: TGTGCCAGCAGCTCCTACAGCGATCAGCCCCAGCATTTT.

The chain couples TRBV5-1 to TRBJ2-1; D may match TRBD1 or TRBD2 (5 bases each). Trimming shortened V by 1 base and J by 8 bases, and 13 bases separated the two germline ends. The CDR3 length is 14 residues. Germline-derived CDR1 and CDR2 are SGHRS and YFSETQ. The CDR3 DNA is TGCGCCAGCAGCTTGCTGGGACCTGAACATGAGCAGTTCTTC. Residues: CASSLLGPEHEQFF. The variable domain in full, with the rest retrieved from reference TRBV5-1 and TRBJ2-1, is KAGVTQTPRYLIKTRGQQVTLSCSPISGHRSVSWYQQTPGQGLQFLFEYFSETQRNKGNFPGRFSGRQFSNSRSEMNVSTLELGDSALYLCASSLLGPEHEQFFGPGTRLTVL.

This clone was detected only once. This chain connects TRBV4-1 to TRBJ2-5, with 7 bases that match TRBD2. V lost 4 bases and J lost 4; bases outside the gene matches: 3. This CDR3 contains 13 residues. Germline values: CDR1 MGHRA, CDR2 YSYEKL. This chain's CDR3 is CASSRTRGETQYF. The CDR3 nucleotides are TGCGCCAGCAGCCGGACTAGGGGAGAGACCCAGTACTTC.

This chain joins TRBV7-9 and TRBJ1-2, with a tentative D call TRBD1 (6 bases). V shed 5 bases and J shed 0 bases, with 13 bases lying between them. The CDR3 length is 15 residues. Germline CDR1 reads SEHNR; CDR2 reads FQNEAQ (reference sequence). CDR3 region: CASSPSGTSNYGYTF. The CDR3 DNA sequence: TGTGCCAGCAGCCCGTCCGGGACATCTAACTATGGCTACACCTTC.

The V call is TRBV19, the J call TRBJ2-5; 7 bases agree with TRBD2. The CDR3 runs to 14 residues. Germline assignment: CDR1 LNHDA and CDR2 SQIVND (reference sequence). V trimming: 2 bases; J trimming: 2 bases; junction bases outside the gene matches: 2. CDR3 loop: CASSITGGQETQYF. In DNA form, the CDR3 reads TGTGCCAGTAGTATAACGGGAGGTCAAGAGACCCAGTACTTC. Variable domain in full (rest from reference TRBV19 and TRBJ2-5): DGGITQSPKYLFRKEGQNVTLSCEQNLNHDAMYWYRQDPGQGLRLIYYSQIVNDFQKGDIAEGYSVSREKKESFPLTVTSAQKNPTAFYLCASSITGGQETQYFGPGTRLLVL.